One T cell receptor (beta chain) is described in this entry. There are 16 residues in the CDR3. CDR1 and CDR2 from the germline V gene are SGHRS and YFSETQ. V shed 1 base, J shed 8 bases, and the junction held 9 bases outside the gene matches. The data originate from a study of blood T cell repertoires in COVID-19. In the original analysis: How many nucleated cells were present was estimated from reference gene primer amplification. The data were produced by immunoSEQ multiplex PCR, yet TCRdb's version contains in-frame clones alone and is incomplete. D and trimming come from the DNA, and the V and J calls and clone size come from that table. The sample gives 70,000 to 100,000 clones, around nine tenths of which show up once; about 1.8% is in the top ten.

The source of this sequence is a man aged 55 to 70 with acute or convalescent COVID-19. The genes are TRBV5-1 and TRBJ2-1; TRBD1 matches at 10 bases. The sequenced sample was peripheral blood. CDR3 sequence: CASSLLGQGSVDEQFF. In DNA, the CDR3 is TGCGCCAGCAGCTTGTTGGGACAGGGGAGTGTAGATGAGCAGTTCTTC.